This is a list of T cell receptor beta chains from one sample in a study of shared clonotypes between healthy human individuals. The table came from immunoSEQ multiplex PCR; TCRdb's copy has only in-frame clones and leaves some out. The sample carries over a million clones, around four fifths recorded once. The sequencing input was memory CD4+ T cells sorted from blood. The source of these receptors is a man between 18 and 29 years old in good health. Each CDR3 is given with its conserved first and last residue. The D gene is left open where the match is weak. Some rows mark clone size as missing; the rest say once, few, many or name a class of expanded clone.

TRBJ2-5	-	TRBV20-1	-	TGCAGTGCTCTAGCCGGGGAGACCCAGTACTTC	CSALAGETQYF
TRBJ2-5	-	TRBV5-1	-	TGCGCCAGCAGGGGAGGGGACAGTATCCAAGAGACCCAGTACTTC	CASRGGDSIQETQYF
TRBJ1-4	-	TRBV7-9	-	TGTGCCAGCAGTTCAGGGCAGGGTAATGAAAAACTGTTTTTT	CASSSGQGNEKLFF
TRBJ2-6	-	TRBV30	-	TGTGCCTGGAGTTTGGGCCGGCCCCTCTCTGGGGCCAACGTCCTGACTTTC	CAWSLGRPLSGANVLTF
TRBJ2-7	-	TRBV5-4	-	TGTGCCAGCAGCTTAGAAGGCAGGGGCTACGAGCAGTACTTC	CASSLEGRGYEQYF
TRBJ2-2	-	TRBV25-1	-	TGTGCCAGCAGTGACTTTCAGACCAACACCGGGGAGCTGTTTTTT	CASSDFQTNTGELFF
TRBJ2-2	-	TRBV7-8	-	TGTGCCAGCAGCTCCCCCGGGCTGATTGACACCGGGGAGCTGTTTTTT	CASSSPGLIDTGELFF
TRBJ2-7	TRBD2	TRBV10-3	-	TGTGCCATCAGCCCGGGACTAGCAACTGAGCAGTACTTC	CAISPGLATEQYF
TRBJ2-1	-	TRBV11-2	-	TGTGCCAGCAGCCCCTCGTTTTCTGAGCAGTTCTTC	CASSPSFSEQFF
TRBJ1-3	TRBD1	TRBV9	few	TGTGCCAGCAGCGCTCCCGACAGGGTCTCTGGAAACACCATATATTTT	CASSAPDRVSGNTIYF
TRBJ1-1	-	TRBV5-8	-	TGTGCCAGCAGCTTTCTCGTTTCGGGCGGGAACACTGAAGCTTTCTTT	CASSFLVSGGNTEAFF
TRBJ2-1	-	TRBV10-3	-	TGTGCCATCAGTCGTTACAATGAGCAGTTCTTC	CAISRYNEQFF
TRBJ1-4	-	TRBV6-5	-	TGTGCCAGCAGATCTGGGGGGACTAATGAAAAACTGTTTTTT	CASRSGGTNEKLFF
TRBJ2-3	TRBD2	TRBV4-2	-	TGTGCCAGCAGCCAAGGACTAGCGGGGGGGCTCGGGGCAGATACGCAGTATTTT	CASSQGLAGGLGADTQYF
TRBJ2-2	TRBD2	TRBV6-1	few	TGTGCCAGCATGGTGTCTAGCGGGAGTTCCGGGGAGCTGTTTTTT	CASMVSSGSSGELFF
TRBJ2-1	-	TRBV5-4	-	TGTGCCAGCAGCCGCCCGGGATCGGCGGGGAGCAATGAGCAGTTCTTC	CASSRPGSAGSNEQFF
TRBJ1-1	-	TRBV29-1	-	TGCAGCGTTGGGGCGGGTGGGAGGAACACTGAAGCTTTCTTT	CSVGAGGRNTEAFF
TRBJ1-4	-	TRBV6-1	few	TGTGCCAGCAGTGTATCACAGGGCGGAAATGAAAAACTGTTTTTT	CASSVSQGGNEKLFF
TRBJ2-2	-	TRBV5-1	-	TGCGCCAGCAGCTTGCCTCTGAACACCGGGGAGCTGTTTTTT	CASSLPLNTGELFF
TRBJ2-3	TRBD1	TRBV2	-	TGTGCCAGCATGAGACAGGGGATAGATACGCAGTATTTT	CASMRQGIDTQYF
TRBJ2-1	-	TRBV7-2	-	TGTGCCAGCAGCATGAGAGCTAGTACGTCAAGCCTTGGGCAGTTCTTC	CASSMRASTSSLGQFF
TRBJ1-6	-	TRBV6-1	-	TGTGCCAGCAGTGAAGCCAAACCCCTCCACTTT	CASSEAKPLHF
TRBJ1-5	-	TRBV7-2	-	TGTGCCAGCAGCTTACTGGGTCAGCCCCAGCATTTT	CASSLLGQPQHF
TRBJ2-2	TRBD2	TRBV9	-	TGTGCCAGCAGCGTAGTAGCGGGAAGGGGTACCGGGGAGCTGTTTTTT	CASSVVAGRGTGELFF
TRBJ2-2	TRBD1	TRBV5-4	-	TGTGCCAGCAGCTTTGACAGGGAGGAGCTGTTTTTT	CASSFDREELFF
TRBJ1-2	-	TRBV15	-	TGTGCCACCAGCAGAGGACAGGAGGGCTACACCTTC	CATSRGQEGYTF
TRBJ1-5	-	TRBV19	-	TGTGCCAGTAGTACCGTCCGGGGCGGCAATCAGCCCCAGCATTTT	CASSTVRGGNQPQHF
TRBJ1-5	-	TRBV6-1	-	TGTGCCAGCAGTGCGGCTGTGAGCCAGCCCCAGCATTTT	CASSAAVSQPQHF
TRBJ2-7	TRBD1	TRBV2	-	TGTGCCAGCAGGGACGGGACAGGGGGCGTCCCGTACTTC	CASRDGTGGVPYF
TRBJ2-7	-	TRBV19	-	TGTGCCAGTAGTACCCGGGCATGGGGCTCCTACGAGCAGTACTTC	CASSTRAWGSYEQYF
TRBJ2-7	-	TRBV5-1	few	TGCGCCAGCAGCTTGAACTACGAGCAGTACTTC	CASSLNYEQYF
TRBJ2-7	TRBD1	TRBV6-6	-	TGTGCCAGCAGAAGACAGGGGGCCAGGGACGAGCAGTACTTC	CASRRQGARDEQYF
TRBJ2-3	TRBD1	TRBV30	-	TGTGCCTGGCTAGGACAGGTCCTTAGCACAGATACGCAGTATTTT	CAWLGQVLSTDTQYF